This T cell receptor beta chain is drawn from a study of blood T cell repertoires in COVID-19. For the study at large: Collection of acute and convalescent COVID-19 samples took place in the United States, Italy and Spain.

In the authors' methods: From reference gene primer amplification, estimates of nucleated cell counts were derived. Sequenced by immunoSEQ multiplex PCR; TCRdb stores in-frame clones only, minus some. V and J calls and clone size are those listed in that table; D and trimming were worked out from the DNA. The table lists about 120,000 clones, 83% of them singletons, with around 2.3% in the top ten. Input material: peripheral blood. This clonotype originated in a man aged 30 to 39 with acute or convalescent COVID-19.

The CDR3 DNA reads TGTGCCAGCAGCTTTGAAGCTCGGAGTATGGTGAAATATGGCTACACCTTC. It is translated as CASSFEARSMVKYGYTF. The genes are TRBV7-3 and TRBJ1-2; D is undetermined. The germline gives CDR1 SGHTA, CDR2 FQGTGA. The germline V and J ends were trimmed by 3 bases and 5 bases, with 22 bases remaining between them. CDR3 length: 17 amino acids. The whole variable domain, filled in from reference TRBV7-3 and TRBJ1-2, reads GAGVSQTPSNKVTEKGKYVELRCDPISGHTALYWYRQSLGQGPEFLIYFQGTGAADDSGLPNDRFFAVRPEGSVSTLKIQRTERGDSAVYLCASSFEARSMVKYGYTFGSGTRLTVV.